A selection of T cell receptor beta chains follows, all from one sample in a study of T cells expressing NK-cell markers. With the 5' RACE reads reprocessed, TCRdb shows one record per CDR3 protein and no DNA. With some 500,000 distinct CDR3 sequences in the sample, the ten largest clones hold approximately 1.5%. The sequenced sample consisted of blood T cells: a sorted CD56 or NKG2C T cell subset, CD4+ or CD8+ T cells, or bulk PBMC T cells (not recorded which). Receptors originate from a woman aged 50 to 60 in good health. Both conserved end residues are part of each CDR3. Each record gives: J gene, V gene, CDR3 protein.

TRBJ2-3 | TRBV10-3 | CAISTGTGRADTQYF
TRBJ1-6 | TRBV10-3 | CAISDRDSPLHF
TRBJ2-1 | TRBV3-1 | CASSQDSLAGNEQFF
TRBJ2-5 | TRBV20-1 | CSADLSREGQETQYF
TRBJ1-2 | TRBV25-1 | CASSVAGNYGYTF
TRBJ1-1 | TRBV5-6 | CASSFMAQGTEAFF
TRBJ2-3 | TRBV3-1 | CASSHPWAPDTQYF
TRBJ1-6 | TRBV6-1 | CASDDRGNSPLHF
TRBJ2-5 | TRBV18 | CASSRAPRETQYF
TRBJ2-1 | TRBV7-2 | CASSLRRTGGSISYNEQFF
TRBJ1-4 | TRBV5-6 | CASSLKQGGYEKLFF
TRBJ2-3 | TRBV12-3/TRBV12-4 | CASSLLDRTATDTQYF
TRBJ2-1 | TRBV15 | CATSSREGAYNEQFF
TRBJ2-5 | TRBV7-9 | CASSQERGGRETQYF
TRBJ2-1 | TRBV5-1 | CASSSLVGLAGGAEQFF
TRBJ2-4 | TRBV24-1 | CATSDLSAKNIQYF
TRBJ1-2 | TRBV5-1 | CASSLGDDRVNGYTF
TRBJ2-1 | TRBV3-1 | CASSQWGGSEDNEQFF
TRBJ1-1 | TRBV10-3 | CAISEPGQGGTEAFF
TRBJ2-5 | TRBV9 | CASSPQLVWESETQYF
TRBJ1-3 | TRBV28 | CASSLSLDSGNTIYF
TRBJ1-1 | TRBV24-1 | CATSDTTGEAEAFF
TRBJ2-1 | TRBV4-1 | CASSQEPGRYNEQFF